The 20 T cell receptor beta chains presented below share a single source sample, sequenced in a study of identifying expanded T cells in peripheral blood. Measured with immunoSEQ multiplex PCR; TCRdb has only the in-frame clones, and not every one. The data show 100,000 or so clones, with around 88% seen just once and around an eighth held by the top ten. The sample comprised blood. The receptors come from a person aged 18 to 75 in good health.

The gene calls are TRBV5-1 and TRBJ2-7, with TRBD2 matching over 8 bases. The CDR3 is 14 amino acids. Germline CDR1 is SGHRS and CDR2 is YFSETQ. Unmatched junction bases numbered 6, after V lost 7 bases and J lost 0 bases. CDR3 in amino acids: CASGDGGASYEQYF. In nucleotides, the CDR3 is TGCGCCAGCGGCGACGGGGGGGCCTCCTACGAGCAGTACTTC. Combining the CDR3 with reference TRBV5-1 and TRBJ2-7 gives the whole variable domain KAGVTQTPRYLIKTRGQQVTLSCSPISGHRSVSWYQQTPGQGLQFLFEYFSETQRNKGNFPGRFSGRQFSNSRSEMNVSTLELGDSALYLCASGDGGASYEQYFGPGTRLTVT.

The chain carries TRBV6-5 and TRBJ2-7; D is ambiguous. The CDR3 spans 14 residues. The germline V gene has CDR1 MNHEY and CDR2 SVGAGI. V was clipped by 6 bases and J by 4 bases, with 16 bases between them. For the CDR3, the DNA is TGTGCCAGCAGCCCTCCAGCACCGCGGTACGAGCAGTACTTC. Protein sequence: CASSPPAPRYEQYF.

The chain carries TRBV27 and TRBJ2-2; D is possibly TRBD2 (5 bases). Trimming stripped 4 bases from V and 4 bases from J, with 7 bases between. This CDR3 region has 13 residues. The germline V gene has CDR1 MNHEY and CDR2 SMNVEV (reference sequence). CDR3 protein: CASSWAGTGELFF. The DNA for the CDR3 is TGTGCCAGCAGTTGGGCGGGCACCGGGGAGCTGTTTTTT.

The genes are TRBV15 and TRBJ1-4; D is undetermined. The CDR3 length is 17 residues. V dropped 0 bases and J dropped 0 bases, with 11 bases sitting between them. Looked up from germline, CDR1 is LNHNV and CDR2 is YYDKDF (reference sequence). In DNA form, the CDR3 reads TGTGCCACCAGCAGAGATCTGAGGAGGGCAACTAATGAAAAACTGTTTTTT. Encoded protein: CATSRDLRRATNEKLFF. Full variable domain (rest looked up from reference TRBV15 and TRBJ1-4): DAMVIQNPRYQVTQFGKPVTLSCSQTLNHNVMYWYQQKSSQAPKLLFHYYDKDFNNEADTPDNFQSRRPNTSFCFLDIRSPGLGDTAMYLCATSRDLRRATNEKLFFGSGTQLSVL.

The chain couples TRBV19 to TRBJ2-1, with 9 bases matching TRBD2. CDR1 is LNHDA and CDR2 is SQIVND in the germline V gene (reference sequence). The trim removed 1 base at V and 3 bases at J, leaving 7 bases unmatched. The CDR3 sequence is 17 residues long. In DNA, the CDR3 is TGTGCCAGTAGTATAGGGGGACTAGCCACAATCTACAATGAGCAGTTCTTC. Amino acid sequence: CASSIGGLATIYNEQFF.

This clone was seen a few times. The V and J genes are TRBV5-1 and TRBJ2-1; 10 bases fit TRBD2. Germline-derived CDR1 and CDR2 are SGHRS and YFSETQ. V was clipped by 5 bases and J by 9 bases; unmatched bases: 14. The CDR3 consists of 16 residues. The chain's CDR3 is CASSPLASGSSSEQFF. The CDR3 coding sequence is TGCGCCAGCAGTCCCCTGGCTAGCGGGAGTAGTAGTGAGCAGTTCTTC.

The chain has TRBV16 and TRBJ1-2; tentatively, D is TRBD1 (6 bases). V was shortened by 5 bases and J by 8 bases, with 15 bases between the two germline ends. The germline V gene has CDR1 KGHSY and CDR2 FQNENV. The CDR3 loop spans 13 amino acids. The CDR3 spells CASSLQGPVGYTF. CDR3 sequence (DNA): TGTGCCAGCAGCTTACAGGGTCCCGTGGGCTACACCTTC. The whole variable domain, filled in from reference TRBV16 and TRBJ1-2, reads GEEVAQTPKHLVRGEGQKAKLYCAPIKGHSYVFWYQQVLKNEFKFLISFQNENVFDETGMPKERFSAKCLPNSPCSLEIQATKLEDSAVYFCASSLQGPVGYTFGSGTRLTVV.

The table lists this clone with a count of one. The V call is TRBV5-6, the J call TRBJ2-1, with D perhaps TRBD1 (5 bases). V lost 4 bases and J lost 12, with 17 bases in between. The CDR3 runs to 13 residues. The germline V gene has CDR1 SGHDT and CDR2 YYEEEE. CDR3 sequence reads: CASSPNIEQGQFF. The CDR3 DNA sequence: TGTGCCAGCAGCCCGAACATCGAGCAGGGGCAGTTCTTC.

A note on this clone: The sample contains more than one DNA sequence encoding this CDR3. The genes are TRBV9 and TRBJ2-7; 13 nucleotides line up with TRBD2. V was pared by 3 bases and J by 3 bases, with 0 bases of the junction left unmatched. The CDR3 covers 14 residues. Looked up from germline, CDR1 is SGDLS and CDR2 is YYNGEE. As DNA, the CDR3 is TGTGCCAGCAGCGGGACTAGCGGGAGCTACGAGCAGTACTTC. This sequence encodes CASSGTSGSYEQYF.

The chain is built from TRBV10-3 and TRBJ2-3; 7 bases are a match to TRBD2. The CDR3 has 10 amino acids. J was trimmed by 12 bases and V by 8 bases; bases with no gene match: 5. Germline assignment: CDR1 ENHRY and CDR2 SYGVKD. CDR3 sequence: CAIGGETQYF. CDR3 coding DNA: TGTGCCATCGGGGGGGAAACCCAGTATTTT.

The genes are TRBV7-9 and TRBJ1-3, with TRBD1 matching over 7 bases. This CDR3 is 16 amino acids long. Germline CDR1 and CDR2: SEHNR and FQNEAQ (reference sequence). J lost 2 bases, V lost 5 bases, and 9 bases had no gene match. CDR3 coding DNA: TGTGCCAGCAGCATGTACAGGGGAGGGACTGGAAACACCATATATTTT. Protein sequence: CASSMYRGGTGNTIYF.

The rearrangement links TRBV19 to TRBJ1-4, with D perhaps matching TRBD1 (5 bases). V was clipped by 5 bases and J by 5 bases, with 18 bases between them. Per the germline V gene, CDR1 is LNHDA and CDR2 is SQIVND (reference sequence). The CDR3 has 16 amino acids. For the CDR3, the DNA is TGTGCCAGTAGTTCCCCCAGGGAAGGAGGAAATGAAAAACTGTTTTTT. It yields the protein CASSSPREGGNEKLFF.

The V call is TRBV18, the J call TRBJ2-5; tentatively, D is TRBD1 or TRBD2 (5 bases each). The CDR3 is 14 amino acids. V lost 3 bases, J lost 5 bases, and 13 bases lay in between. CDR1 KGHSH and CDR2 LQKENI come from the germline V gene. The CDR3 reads CASSPIDEGETQYF. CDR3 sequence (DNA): TGTGCCAGCTCACCTATAGATGAGGGGGAGACCCAGTACTTC.

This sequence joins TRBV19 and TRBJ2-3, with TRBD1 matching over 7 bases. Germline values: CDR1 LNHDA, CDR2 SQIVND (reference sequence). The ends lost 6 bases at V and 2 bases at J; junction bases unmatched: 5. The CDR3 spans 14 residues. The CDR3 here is CASRTDRDTDTQYF. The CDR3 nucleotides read TGTGCCAGTAGAACCGACAGGGACACAGATACGCAGTATTTT.

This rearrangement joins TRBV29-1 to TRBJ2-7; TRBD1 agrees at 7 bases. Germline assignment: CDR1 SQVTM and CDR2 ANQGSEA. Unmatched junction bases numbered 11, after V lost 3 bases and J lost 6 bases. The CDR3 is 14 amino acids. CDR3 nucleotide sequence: TGCAGCGTTGAGTTGACAGGGCACCCCTCCGAGCAGTACTTC. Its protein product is CSVELTGHPSEQYF.

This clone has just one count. DNA of the CDR3: TGTGCCAGCAGCTTAGATCCAAAACGGGGGGCCTACGAGCAGTACTTC. Protein: CASSLDPKRGAYEQYF. The chain employs TRBV11-2 and TRBJ2-7, with 7 positions matching TRBD2. J gave up 2 bases and V 0 bases, and 7 bases lay outside the gene matches. The CDR3 is made up of 16 amino acids. Germline CDR1 is SGHAT and CDR2 is FQNNGV.

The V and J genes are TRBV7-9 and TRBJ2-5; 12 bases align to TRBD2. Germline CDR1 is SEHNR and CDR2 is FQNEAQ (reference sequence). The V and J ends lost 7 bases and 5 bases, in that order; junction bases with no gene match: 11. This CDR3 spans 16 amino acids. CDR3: CASNLRASGGAETQYF. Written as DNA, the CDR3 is TGTGCCAGCAATTTGCGCGCTAGCGGGGGGGCTGAGACCCAGTACTTC.

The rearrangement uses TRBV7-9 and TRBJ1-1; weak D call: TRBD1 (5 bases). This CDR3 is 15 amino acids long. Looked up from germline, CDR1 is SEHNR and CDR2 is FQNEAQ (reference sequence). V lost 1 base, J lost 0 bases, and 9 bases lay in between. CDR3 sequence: CASSLGQLMNTEAFF. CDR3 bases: TGTGCCAGCAGCTTAGGACAGCTCATGAACACTGAAGCTTTCTTT.

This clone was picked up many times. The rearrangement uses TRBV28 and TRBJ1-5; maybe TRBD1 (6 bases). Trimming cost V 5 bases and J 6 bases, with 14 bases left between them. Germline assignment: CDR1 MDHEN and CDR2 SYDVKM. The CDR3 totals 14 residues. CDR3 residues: CASSKQGTGQPQHF. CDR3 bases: TGTGCCAGCAGTAAACAGGGAACGGGTCAGCCCCAGCATTTT. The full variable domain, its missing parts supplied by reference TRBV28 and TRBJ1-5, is DVKVTQSSRYLVKRTGEKVFLECVQDMDHENMFWYRQDPGLGLRLIYFSYDVKMKEKGDIPEGYSVSREKKERFSLILESASTNQTSMYLCASSKQGTGQPQHFGDGTRLSIL.

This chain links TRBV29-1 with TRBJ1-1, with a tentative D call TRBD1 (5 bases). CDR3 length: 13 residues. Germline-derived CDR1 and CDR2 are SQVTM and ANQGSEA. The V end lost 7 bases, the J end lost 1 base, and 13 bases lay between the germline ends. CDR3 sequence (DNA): TGCAGCGCCCACGAGACAGAGAACACTGAAGCTTTCTTT. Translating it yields CSAHETENTEAFF.